The present T cell receptor beta chain was sequenced within a study of T cell responses to AZD1222 COVID-19 vaccine. Study summary: The study pooled second doses at about 4 or about 12 weeks.

CDR3 length: 17 residues. V lost 3 bases and J lost 2; bases outside the gene matches: 7. CDR1 is SEHNR, CDR2 FQNEAQ, per germline (reference sequence). Study-level results: White British ancestry dominated among donors, who included more females, and clonal diversity was possibly underestimated. The number of AZD1222 recipients seropositive at baseline was only five or six.

This clone was picked up one time. The target antigen is unknown. This table comes from immunoSEQ multiplex PCR, and its TCRdb copy is limited to in-frame clones, with some not included. The data show approximately 67,000 clones, roughly 90% seen once. Sequenced material: peripheral blood, taken on day 0 of AZD1222 vaccination. This sequence was found in an adult in good health. The V call is TRBV7-9, the J call TRBJ1-5, with 10 bases fitting TRBD1. CDR3 sequence (DNA): TGTGCCAGCAGCTTCTTTGGGGACAGGGGCGGCAATCAGCCCCAGCATTTT. Its protein product is CASSFFGDRGGNQPQHF.